The 11 T cell receptor beta chains listed next were all sequenced from one sample in a study of blood T cell repertoires in COVID-19. Data came from immunoSEQ multiplex PCR; TCRdb stores just in-frame clones and leaves some out. The data hold 150,000 to 200,000 clones, with roughly 90% observed a single time. The sample consisted of PBMCs or T cells enriched from blood (not recorded which). Receptors originate from a woman aged 25 to 39 who had recovered from COVID-19.

This clone showed up just once. The chain carries TRBV27 and TRBJ1-4, with D possibly being TRBD1 (6 bases). The CDR3 totals 15 residues. The germline V and J ends were trimmed by 6 bases and 6 bases, with 17 bases remaining between them. The germline CDR1 and CDR2 sequences are MNHEY and SMNVEV (reference sequence). In DNA form, the CDR3 reads TGTGCCAGCAGACCTCAGGGGACGGTAGATGAAAAACTGTTTTTT. It is translated as CASRPQGTVDEKLFF.

This clone came up once. V gene TRBV11-3 combines with J gene TRBJ2-2; TRBD1 agrees at 10 bases. The CDR3 is 15 amino acids. Germline trimming cut 3 bases from V and 6 bases from J; bases unmatched to any gene: 4. Germline V gene lookup returns CDR1 SGHNT and CDR2 YENEEA. CDR3 loop: CASSFWTGGSGELFF. CDR3 sequence (DNA): TGTGCCAGCAGCTTTTGGACAGGGGGTTCCGGGGAGCTGTTTTTT.

The chain couples TRBV10-3 to TRBJ2-3; 9 positions match TRBD1. This CDR3 spans 16 amino acids. Germline values: CDR1 ENHRY, CDR2 SYGVKD. Trimming removed 6 bases from V and 4 bases from J; junction bases left unmatched: 11. CDR3 DNA: TGTGCCATCAGCCAAGGGACAGGGAGGACCGCAGATACGCAGTATTTT. It yields the protein CAISQGTGRTADTQYF.

This clone was detected only once. The chain is built from TRBV29-1 and TRBJ2-2; D is unresolved. The CDR3 length is 14 residues. Germline values: CDR1 SQVTM, CDR2 ANQGSEA. Trimming removed 7 bases from V and 3 bases from J, with 15 bases in between. CDR3 nucleotides: TGCAGCGCCATTATCTCAGGATACACCGGGGAGCTGTTTTTT. Its protein product is CSAIISGYTGELFF.

The rearrangement uses TRBV25-1 and TRBJ1-4, with D tentatively TRBD1 (5 bases). V shed 1 base and J shed 6 bases, with 12 bases lying between them. The CDR3 extends over 15 amino acids. Germline V CDR1 and CDR2: MGHDK, SYGVNS. The CDR3 DNA is TGTGCCAGCAGTGAATTGGGGGGTGTATATGAAAAACTGTTTTTT. Translated: CASSELGGVYEKLFF.

The chain carries TRBV6-5 and TRBJ1-1; 8 bases line up with TRBD1. The V gene's germline CDR1 is MNHEY and CDR2 SVGAGI. J was trimmed by 4 bases and V by 6 bases; bases with no gene match: 10. The CDR3 extends over 15 amino acids. This chain's CDR3 is CASRPDRGRITEAFF. In DNA, the CDR3 is TGTGCCAGCAGACCCGACAGGGGAAGAATCACTGAAGCTTTCTTT.

This clone was seen more than once but under ten times. This chain uses TRBV11-3 with TRBJ1-1; D might be TRBD1 (6 bases). The CDR3 extends over 14 amino acids. Germline assignment: CDR1 SGHNT and CDR2 YENEEA. V was cut by 4 bases and J by 5 bases, with 14 bases left in between. CDR3 residues: CASSSTGRETEAFF. CDR3 nucleotides: TGTGCCAGCAGCTCTACAGGGAGGGAGACTGAAGCTTTCTTT.

The chain recombines TRBV5-1 with TRBJ2-3; 7 bases are a match to TRBD2. Germline V gives CDR1 SGHRS, CDR2 YFSETQ. The CDR3 loop spans 16 amino acids. Trimming cost V 4 bases and J 0 bases; bases outside gene matches: 8. The CDR3 loop reads CASSDIPAGSTDTQYF. DNA of the CDR3: TGCGCCAGCAGCGATATTCCAGCGGGAAGCACAGATACGCAGTATTTT.

This chain connects TRBV3-1 (or the pseudogene TRBV3-2) to TRBJ2-2; possibly TRBD2 for D (6 bases). The V end was cut by 3 bases, the J end by 6 bases, with 11 bases between. Germline values: CDR1 LGHDT, CDR2 YNNKEL (reference sequence). There are 14 residues in the CDR3. The CDR3 sequence is CASSQGPGAGELFF. In DNA form, the CDR3 reads TGTGCCAGCAGCCAGGGACCGGGGGCCGGGGAGCTGTTTTTT.

A few counts support this clone. The chain recombines TRBV19 with TRBJ2-5; D is ambiguous. The CDR3 has 15 residues. Germline lookup yields CDR1 LNHDA and CDR2 SQIVND (reference sequence). The germline V and J ends were trimmed by 3 bases and 1 base, with 12 bases remaining between them. The CDR3, as DNA: TGTGCCAGTAGTATTTCCCAGGCCATCCAAGAGACCCAGTACTTC. Its protein product is CASSISQAIQETQYF.

The chain recombines TRBV7-9 with TRBJ2-1; possibly TRBD2 for D (7 bases). Trimming removed 1 base from V and 7 bases from J, with 20 bases in between. Germline loops: CDR1 SEHNR, CDR2 FQNEAQ (reference sequence). The CDR3 covers 17 residues. The CDR3: CASSLGFGGGARNEQFF. The CDR3 region has the DNA TGTGCCAGCAGCTTAGGTTTTGGAGGGGGGGCCAGGAATGAGCAGTTCTTC. Based on the CDR3 plus reference TRBV7-9 and TRBJ2-1, the full variable domain is DTGVSQNPRHKITKRGQNVTFRCDPISEHNRLYWYRQTLGQGPEFLTYFQNEAQLEKSRLLSDRFSAERPKGSFSTLEIQRTEQGDSAMYLCASSLGFGGGARNEQFFGPGTRLTVL.